This T cell receptor beta chain was captured by sequencing in a study of blood T cell repertoires in COVID-19 (TCRdb year 2020). In terms of the full investigation: The collaborator samples originated in the United States, Italy and Spain and spanned the acute and convalescent phases of COVID-19. Where available, HLA class I and class II types were obtained from metadata supplied by the sample provider rather than from assay-based typing. The prospective study material was composed of cDNA or gDNA derived from T cells, B-cell-depleted T cells, or PBMCs. A freely available public database, intended as a resource for researchers studying the immune response to SARS-CoV-2, is where the repertoires were released. The dataset comprised deeply sampled blood TCRbeta repertoires from subjects exposed to, actively infected with, or recovered from COVID-19. Samples were obtained from the ongoing ImmuneRACE study (first 160 participants) and from some 1,300 subjects provided by 6 global collaborators. Sample metadata almost always included a de-identified subject ID, COVID-19 status, age in years and sex. Results and caveats for the whole study, not just this receptor: How much clinical and demographic metadata was included differed by source and by participant, and the metadata was provided uncurated.

TCRbeta CDR3 regions were amplified from genomic DNA by means of the immunoSEQ Assay, a bias-controlled multiplex PCR. The original methods were these. The number of nucleated cells in each sample was estimated by amplification of reference gene primers within the assay. To quantify the absolute abundance of each unique TCRbeta CDR3 rearrangement, sequence reads were collapsed and filtered. Productive Simpson clonality was computed per sample as the square root of Simpson's diversity index over productive rearrangements. TCRdb mirrors the immuneACCESS table, restricted to in-frame sequences. Some clones are absent from its copies; in checked studies, under half trace to an unresolved V gene, and the reason for the others is unknown. The V and J calls and clone size come from that table; D and trimming were worked out from the DNA. This sample has 250,000 to 300,000 clones in its table, and 81% of those were observed once. Around 3% of the sample comes from the top ten.

Details on this clone: This clone's antigen is unknown. Nothing much larger sits one base from this clone, and base qualities are not available.

The CDR3 covers 14 residues, taking in both the cysteine and the phenylalanine. Only the CDR3 portion is preserved as DNA: 42 bases, with reading frame beginning at the first base. The germline V gene gives CDR1 as SQVTM and CDR2 as ANQGSEA. Germline trimming: 4 bases from V, 5 bases from J; junction bases outside gene matches: 6. Each collaborating institution followed its own protocols to collect whole blood in K2EDTA tubes. For TCRbeta analysis, collaborator samples were shipped as frozen whole blood, as isolated PBMCs, or as DNA extracted from either sample type. Recombination joined TRBV29-1 with TRBJ1-4, and 8 junction bases match TRBD1. Sequencing used peripheral blood. This TCR came from a woman between 55 and 75 years old with active or convalescent COVID-19. The nucleotides are TGCAGCGTTGGCCAGGGGGCCGAAAATGAAAAACTGTTTTTT. This codes for CSVGQGAENEKLFF.